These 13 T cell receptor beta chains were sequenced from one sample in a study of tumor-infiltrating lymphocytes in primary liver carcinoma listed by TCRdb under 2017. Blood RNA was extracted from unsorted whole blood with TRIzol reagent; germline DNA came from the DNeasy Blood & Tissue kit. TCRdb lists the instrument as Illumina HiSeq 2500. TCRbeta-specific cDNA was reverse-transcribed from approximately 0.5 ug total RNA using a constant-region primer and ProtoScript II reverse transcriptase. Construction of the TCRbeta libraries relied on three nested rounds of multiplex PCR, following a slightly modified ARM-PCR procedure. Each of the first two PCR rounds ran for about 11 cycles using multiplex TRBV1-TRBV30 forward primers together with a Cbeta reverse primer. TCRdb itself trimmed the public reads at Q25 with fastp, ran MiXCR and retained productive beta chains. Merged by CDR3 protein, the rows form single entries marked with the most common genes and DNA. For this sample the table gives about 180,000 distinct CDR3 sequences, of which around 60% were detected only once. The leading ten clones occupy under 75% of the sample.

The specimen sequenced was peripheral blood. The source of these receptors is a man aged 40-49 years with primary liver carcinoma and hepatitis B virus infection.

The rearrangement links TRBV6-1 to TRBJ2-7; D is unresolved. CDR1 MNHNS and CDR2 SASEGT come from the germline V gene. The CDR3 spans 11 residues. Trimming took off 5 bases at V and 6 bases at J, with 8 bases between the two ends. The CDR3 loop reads CASSLVAEQYF. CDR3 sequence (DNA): TGTGCCAGCAGTCTTGTAGCCGAGCAGTACTTC.

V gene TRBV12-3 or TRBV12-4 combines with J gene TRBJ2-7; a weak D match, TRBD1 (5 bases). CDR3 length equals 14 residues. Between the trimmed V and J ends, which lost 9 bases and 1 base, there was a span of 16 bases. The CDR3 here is CASNPHRLSYEQYF. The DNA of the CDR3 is TGTGCCAGTAATCCTCACAGGTTATCCTACGAGCAGTACTTC.

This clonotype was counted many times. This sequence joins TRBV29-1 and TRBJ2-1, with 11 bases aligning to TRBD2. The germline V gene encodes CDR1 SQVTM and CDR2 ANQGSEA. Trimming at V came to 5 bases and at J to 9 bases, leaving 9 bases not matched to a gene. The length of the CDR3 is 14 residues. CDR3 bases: TGCAGCGTTTCTGCGAGCCTAGCGGGAGGTGAGCAGTTCTTC. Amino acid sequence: CSVSASLAGGEQFF.

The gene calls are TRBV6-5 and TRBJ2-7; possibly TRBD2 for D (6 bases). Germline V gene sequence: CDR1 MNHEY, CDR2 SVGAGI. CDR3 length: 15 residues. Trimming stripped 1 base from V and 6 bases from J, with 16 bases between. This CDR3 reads CASSYFGGPGSEQYF. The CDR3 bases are TGTGCCAGCAGTTACTTCGGAGGGCCAGGCAGCGAGCAGTACTTC.

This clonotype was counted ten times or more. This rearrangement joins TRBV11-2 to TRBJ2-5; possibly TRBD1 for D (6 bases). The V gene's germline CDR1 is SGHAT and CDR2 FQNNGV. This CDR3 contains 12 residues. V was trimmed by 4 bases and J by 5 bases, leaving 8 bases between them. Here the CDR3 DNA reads TGTGCCAGCAGCTGGCAGGGGGAGACCCAGTACTTC. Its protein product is CASSWQGETQYF.

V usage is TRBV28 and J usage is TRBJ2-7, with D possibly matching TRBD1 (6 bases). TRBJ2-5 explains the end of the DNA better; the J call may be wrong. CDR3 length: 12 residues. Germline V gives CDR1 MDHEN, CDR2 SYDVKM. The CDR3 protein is CASRGALGTQYF. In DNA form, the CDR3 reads TGTGCCAGCAGGGGGGCCTTGGGGACCCAGTACTTC.

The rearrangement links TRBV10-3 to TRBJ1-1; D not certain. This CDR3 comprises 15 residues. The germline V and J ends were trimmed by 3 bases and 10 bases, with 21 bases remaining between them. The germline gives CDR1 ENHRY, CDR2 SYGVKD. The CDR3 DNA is TGTGCCATCAGTGATACCTCGGGCGGGCGGGAGAGAGCTTTCTTT. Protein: CAISDTSGGRERAFF.

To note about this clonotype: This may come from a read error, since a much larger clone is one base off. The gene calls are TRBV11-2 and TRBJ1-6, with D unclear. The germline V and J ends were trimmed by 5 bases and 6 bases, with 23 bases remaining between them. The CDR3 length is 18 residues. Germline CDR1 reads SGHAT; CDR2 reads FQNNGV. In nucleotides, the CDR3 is TGTGCCAGCAGCCCCCAGCTGGAGATTTATGGTTTTAATTCACCCCTCCACTTT. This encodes CASSPQLEIYGFNSPLHF.

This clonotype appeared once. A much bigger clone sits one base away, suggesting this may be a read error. CDR3 in amino acids: CASSLSWSGRLKPYEQYF. The CDR3 bases are TGTGCCAGCAGCTTGAGCTGGTCCGGCCGCCTTAAACCGTACGAGCAGTACTTC. J is TRBJ2-7 and V is TRBV11-3; D remains ambiguous. This CDR3 comprises 18 residues. With 3 bases removed from V and 4 bases from J, the gap between germline ends came to 25 bases. The germline V gene has CDR1 SGHNT and CDR2 YENEEA.

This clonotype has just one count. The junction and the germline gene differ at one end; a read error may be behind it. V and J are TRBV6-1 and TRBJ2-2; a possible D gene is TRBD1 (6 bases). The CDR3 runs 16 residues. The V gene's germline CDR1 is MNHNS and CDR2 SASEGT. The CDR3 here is CAISTYRVRDTGVLFF. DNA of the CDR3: TGTGCCATCAGTACCTACAGGGTGAGGGACACCGGGGTGCTGTTTTTT.

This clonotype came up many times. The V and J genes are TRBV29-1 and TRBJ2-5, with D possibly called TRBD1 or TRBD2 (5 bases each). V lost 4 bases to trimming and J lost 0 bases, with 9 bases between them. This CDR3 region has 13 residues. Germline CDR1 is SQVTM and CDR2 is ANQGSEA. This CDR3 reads CSVVGAYQETQYF. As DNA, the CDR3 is TGCAGCGTTGTCGGGGCGTACCAAGAGACCCAGTACTTC.

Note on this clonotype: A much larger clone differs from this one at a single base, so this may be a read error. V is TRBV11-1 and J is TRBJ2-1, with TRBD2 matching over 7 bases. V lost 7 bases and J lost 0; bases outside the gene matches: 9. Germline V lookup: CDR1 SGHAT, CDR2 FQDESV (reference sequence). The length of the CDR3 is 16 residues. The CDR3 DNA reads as TGTGCCAGCAACCCTCTAGCGGTTAGCTCCTACAATGAGCAGTTCTTC. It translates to CASNPLAVSSYNEQFF.

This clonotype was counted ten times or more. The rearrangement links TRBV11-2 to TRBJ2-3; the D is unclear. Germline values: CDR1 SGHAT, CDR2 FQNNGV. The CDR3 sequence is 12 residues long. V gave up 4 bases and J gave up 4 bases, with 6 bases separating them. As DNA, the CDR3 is TGTGCCAGCAGCTCCTCCCCAGATACGCAGTATTTT. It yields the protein CASSSSPDTQYF.